This TCR beta chain was observed in a study of blood T cell repertoires in COVID-19. Study-wide context: Sites in the United States, Italy and Spain provided acute and convalescent COVID-19 samples.

CDR1 is SGHTA and CDR2 is FQGNSA in the germline V gene. CDR3 length: 15 amino acids. After removal of 5 bases from V and 6 bases from J, the junction contained 6 bases not matched to a gene. Only in-frame clones appear in the TCRdb table, and some are missing; sequencing was by immunoSEQ multiplex PCR. The top ten hold 6.2% of the sample, which has about 190,000 clones, approximately 91% seen once. Sequenced sample: peripheral blood. The receptor's source is a woman in her 40s who had recovered from COVID-19. This chain joins TRBV7-2 and TRBJ1-5; 11 positions agree with TRBD1. CDR3 residues: CASSQGQGAGQPQHF. The CDR3 DNA reads as TGTGCCAGCAGCCAAGGACAGGGGGCAGGTCAGCCCCAGCATTTT. Full variable domain (missing parts from reference TRBV7-2 and TRBJ1-5): GAGVSQSPSNKVTEKGKDVELRCDPISGHTALYWYRQSLGQGLEFLIYFQGNSAPDKSGLPSDRFSAERTGGSVSTLTIQRTQQEDSAVYLCASSQGQGAGQPQHFGDGTRLSIL.